This T cell receptor beta chain derives from a study of response to subunit inactivated influenza vaccine. V was clipped by 0 bases and J by 3 bases; unmatched bases: 8. Looked up from germline, CDR1 is LGHNA and CDR2 is YSLEER. This CDR3 is built from 17 residues. MiXCR, run by TCRdb on the RT-PCR reads, gives a single entry per CDR3 protein. The data hold 250,000 to 350,000 distinct CDR3 sequences, with 22% observed a single time. This clonotype was counted a few times. Sample: PBMCs from blood, taken about 20 months after vaccination. The TCR was taken from a man between 50 and 69 years old who received an inactivated influenza vaccine. This sequence joins TRBV4-3 and TRBJ2-1; 7 bases are shared with TRBD2. CDR3 nucleotide sequence: TGCGCCAGCAGCCAAGATCGAATCGGGACTATCTACAATGAGCAGTTCTTC. It yields the protein CASSQDRIGTIYNEQFF.